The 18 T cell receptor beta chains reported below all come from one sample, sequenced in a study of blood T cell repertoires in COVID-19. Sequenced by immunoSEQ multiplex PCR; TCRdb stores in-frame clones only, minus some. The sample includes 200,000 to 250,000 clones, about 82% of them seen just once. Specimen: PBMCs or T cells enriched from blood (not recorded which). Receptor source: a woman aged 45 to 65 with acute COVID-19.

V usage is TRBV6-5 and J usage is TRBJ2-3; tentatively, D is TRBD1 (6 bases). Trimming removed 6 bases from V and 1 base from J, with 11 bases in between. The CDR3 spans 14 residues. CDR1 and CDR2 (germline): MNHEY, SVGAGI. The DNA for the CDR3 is TGTGCCAGCAGGCTACAGGGTGGCACAGATACGCAGTATTTT. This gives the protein CASRLQGGTDTQYF.

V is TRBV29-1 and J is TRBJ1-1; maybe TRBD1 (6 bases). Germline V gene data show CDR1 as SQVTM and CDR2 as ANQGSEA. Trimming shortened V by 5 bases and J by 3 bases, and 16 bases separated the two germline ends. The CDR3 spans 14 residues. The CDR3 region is CSVLTGSGHTEAFF. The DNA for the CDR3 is TGCAGCGTTCTGACAGGATCTGGGCACACTGAAGCTTTCTTT.

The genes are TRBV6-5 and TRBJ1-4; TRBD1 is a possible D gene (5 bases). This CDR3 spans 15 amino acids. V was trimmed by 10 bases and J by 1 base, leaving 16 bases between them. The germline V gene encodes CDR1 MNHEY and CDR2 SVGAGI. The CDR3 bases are TGTGCCACGGGGGAAAGGGGAGGAACTAATGAAAAACTGTTTTTT. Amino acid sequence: CATGERGGTNEKLFF.

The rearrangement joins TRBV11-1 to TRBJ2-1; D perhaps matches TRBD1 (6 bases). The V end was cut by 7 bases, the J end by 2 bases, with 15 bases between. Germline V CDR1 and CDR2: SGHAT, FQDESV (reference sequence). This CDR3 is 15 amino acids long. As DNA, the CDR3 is TGTGCCAGCACCCTAACAGGGAAAACCTACAATGAGCAGTTCTTC. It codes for CASTLTGKTYNEQFF.

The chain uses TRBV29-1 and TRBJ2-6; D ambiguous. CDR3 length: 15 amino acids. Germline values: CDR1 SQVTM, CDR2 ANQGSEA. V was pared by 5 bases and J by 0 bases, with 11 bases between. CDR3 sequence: CSVRNSHSGANVLTF. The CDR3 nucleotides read TGCAGCGTTAGGAACAGTCACTCTGGGGCCAACGTCCTGACTTTC.

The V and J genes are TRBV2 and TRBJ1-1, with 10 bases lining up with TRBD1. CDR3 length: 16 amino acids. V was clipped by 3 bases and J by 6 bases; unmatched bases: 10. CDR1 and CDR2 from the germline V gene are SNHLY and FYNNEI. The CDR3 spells CASSDLGQGGSPEAFF. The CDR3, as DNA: TGTGCCAGCAGTGATCTAGGACAGGGGGGTTCCCCTGAAGCTTTCTTT.

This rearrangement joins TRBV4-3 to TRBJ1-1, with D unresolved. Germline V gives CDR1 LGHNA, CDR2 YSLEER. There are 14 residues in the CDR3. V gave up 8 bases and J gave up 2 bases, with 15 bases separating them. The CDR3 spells CASAAGVKNTEAFF. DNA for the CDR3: TGCGCCAGCGCCGCTGGAGTAAAAAACACTGAAGCTTTCTTT.

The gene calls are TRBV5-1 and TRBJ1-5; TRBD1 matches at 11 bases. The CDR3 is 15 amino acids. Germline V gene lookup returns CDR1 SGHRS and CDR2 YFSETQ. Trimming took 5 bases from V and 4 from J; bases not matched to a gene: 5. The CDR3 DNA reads TGCGCCAGCAGGTCCGGGACAGGGGGGAATCAGCCCCAGCATTTT. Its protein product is CASRSGTGGNQPQHF.

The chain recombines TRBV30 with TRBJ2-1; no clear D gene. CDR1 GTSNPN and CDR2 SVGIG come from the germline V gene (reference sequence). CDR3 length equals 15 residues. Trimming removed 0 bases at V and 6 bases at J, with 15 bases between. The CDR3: CAWSVRRRPSNEQFF. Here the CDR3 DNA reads TGTGCCTGGAGTGTCCGGCGGAGACCCTCCAATGAGCAGTTCTTC.

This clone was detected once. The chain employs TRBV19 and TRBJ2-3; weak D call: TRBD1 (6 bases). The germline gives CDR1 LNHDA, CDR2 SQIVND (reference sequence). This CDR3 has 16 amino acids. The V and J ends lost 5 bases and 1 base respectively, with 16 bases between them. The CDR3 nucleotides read TGTGCCAGTAGTGCCTACAGGGTATTAGGCACAGATACGCAGTATTTT. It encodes CASSAYRVLGTDTQYF.

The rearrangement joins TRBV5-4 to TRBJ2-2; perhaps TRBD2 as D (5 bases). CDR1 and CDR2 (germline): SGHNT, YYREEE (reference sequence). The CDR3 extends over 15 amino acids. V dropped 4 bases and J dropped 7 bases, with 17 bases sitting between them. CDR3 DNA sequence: TGTGCCAGCAGCCGAGAGGGATCGAGGGACGGGGAGCTGTTTTTT. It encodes CASSREGSRDGELFF.

CDR3 protein: CASRFNHRTGPPNYGYTF. The CDR3 DNA follows: TGTGCAAGTCGCTTTAATCATCGGACAGGCCCGCCTAACTATGGCTACACCTTC. The chain is built from TRBV12-2 and TRBJ1-2; the D call of TRBD1 is as the table states it, not checked on the DNA. TRBV12-2 is assigned pseudogene status. The CDR3 totals 18 residues.

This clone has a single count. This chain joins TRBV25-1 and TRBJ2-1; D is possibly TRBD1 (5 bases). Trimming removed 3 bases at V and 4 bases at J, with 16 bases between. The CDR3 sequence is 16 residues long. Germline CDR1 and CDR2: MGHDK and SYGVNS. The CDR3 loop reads CASSDPRQNLYNEQFF. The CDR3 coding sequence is TGTGCCAGCAGTGATCCCCGACAGAACCTGTACAATGAGCAGTTCTTC.

The CDR3 DNA sequence: TGTGCCAGCAGGTTGGACAGGGGCACCGGGGAGCTGTTTTTT. Translation gives CASRLDRGTGELFF. V and J are TRBV3-1 (or the pseudogene TRBV3-2) and TRBJ2-2, with TRBD1 matching 9 bases. The CDR3 length is 14 residues. Germline V CDR1 and CDR2: LGHDT, YNNKEL (reference sequence). With V trimmed by 6 bases and J by 4 bases, 3 bases remained unmatched.

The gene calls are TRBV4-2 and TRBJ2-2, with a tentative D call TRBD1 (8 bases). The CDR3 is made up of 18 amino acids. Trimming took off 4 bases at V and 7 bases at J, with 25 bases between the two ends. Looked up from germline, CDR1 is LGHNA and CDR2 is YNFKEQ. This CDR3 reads CASSPNGGAGTGGGELFF. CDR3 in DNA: TGTGCCAGCAGCCCGAACGGCGGAGCGGGGACAGGTGGCGGGGAGCTGTTTTTT.

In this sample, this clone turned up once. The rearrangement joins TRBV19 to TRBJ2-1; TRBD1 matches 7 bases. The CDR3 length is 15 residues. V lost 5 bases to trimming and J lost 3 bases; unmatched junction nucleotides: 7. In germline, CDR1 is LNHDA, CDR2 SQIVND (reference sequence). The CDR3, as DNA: TGTGCCAGTAGTCGCCAGACAGGGATCTACAATGAGCAGTTCTTC. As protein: CASSRQTGIYNEQFF.

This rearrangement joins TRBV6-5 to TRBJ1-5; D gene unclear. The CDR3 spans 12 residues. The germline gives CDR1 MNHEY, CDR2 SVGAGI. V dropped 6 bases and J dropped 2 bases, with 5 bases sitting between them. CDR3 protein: CASRAGNQPQHF. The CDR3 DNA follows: TGTGCCAGCAGAGCGGGCAATCAGCCCCAGCATTTT.

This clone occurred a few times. Written as DNA, the CDR3 is TGTGCCAGCAGCCCCCGGGACTTCGCCACCGGGGAGCTGTTTTTT. The encoded protein is CASSPRDFATGELFF. The J gene is TRBJ2-2, the V gene TRBV9, with D perhaps matching TRBD2 (6 bases). The CDR3 runs to 15 residues. In germline, CDR1 is SGDLS, CDR2 YYNGEE. V lost 4 bases and J lost 4, with 14 bases in between.